The sample holds a few counts of the clone carrying this T cell receptor (beta chain). Its antigen remains unidentified. Primers used in a second PCR of about 6 to 11 cycles were a sample-barcoded 5' primer and a J-beta primer mix. TCRdb analysed the 5' RACE reads with MiXCR anew, one entry per CDR3 protein. Of 1.5 million or so distinct CDR3 sequences in the sample, approximately 42% are singletons; the top ten hold roughly 8.2%. Germline assignment: CDR1 SGDLS and CDR2 YYNGEE. After removal of 3 bases from V and 0 bases from J, the junction contained 6 bases not matched to a gene. The CDR3 has 17 residues. The data belong to a study of blood T cells in healthy people across ages. Study-wide context: Capture by template switching was about one barcoded beta molecule per two T cells. Findings and limits, study-wide: Significant beta diversity loss was already apparent by age approximately 38, declining roughly linearly.

The sequence was obtained from a young woman in good health. V gene TRBV9 combines with J gene TRBJ2-7; 13 nucleotides align to TRBD2. Source material: blood. CDR3 bases: TGTGCCAGCAGCGACAACCGACTAGCGGGGGGCTCCTACGAGCAGTACTTC. It encodes CASSDNRLAGGSYEQYF.